This entry lists 10 T cell receptor beta chains sequenced from one sample in a study of shared T cell receptors in the human thymus. Some clones are missing from TCRdb's copy, which holds only in-frame ones; the method was immunoSEQ multiplex PCR. The table has 700,000 or so clones, 75% to 90% seen once; the top ten hold about 0.0098%. In addition, the sample was reused for a study of human thymus T cells.

Source material: thymocytes. Receptor source: a girl under three years old with a congenital heart defect.

This rearrangement joins TRBV4-3 to TRBJ1-1, with D perhaps matching TRBD1 (6 bases). The CDR3 sequence is 15 residues long. CDR1 is LGHNA, CDR2 YSLEER, per germline. V lost 3 bases and J 3 bases, leaving 14 bases between the germline ends. The CDR3 bases are TGCGCCAGCAGCCAGAGAAACAAGGGGGACACTGAAGCTTTCTTT. The encoded protein is CASSQRNKGDTEAFF.

The chain has TRBV2 and TRBJ2-5; D uncertain. Between the trimmed V and J ends, which lost 7 bases and 2 bases, there was a span of 11 bases. Germline assignment: CDR1 SNHLY and CDR2 FYNNEI. The CDR3 runs 13 residues. CDR3 protein: CASTYDNQETQYF. CDR3 bases: TGTGCCAGCACATACGACAATCAAGAGACCCAGTACTTC.

The CDR3 loop is CASSPPRNPDGEPANYGYTF. Here the CDR3 DNA reads TGTGCCAGCAGCCCCCCCCGAAATCCAGACGGAGAGCCAGCTAACTATGGCTACACCTTC. This rearrangement joins TRBV28 to TRBJ1-2, with D hard to call. Trimming took 6 bases from V and 0 from J, leaving 29 bases between them. The CDR3 runs 20 residues. Germline CDR1 and CDR2: MDHEN and SYDVKM.

The rearrangement joins TRBV5-1 to TRBJ2-7; 8 nucleotides agree with TRBD1. Germline V gives CDR1 SGHRS, CDR2 YFSETQ. The CDR3 totals 15 residues. V was pared by 5 bases and J by 2 bases, with 9 bases of the junction left unmatched. The CDR3 here is CASSSPGTGTYEQYF. The CDR3 nucleotides read TGCGCCAGCAGTTCCCCCGGGACAGGAACCTACGAGCAGTACTTC.

The V call is TRBV4-3, the J call TRBJ1-1; D is ambiguous. Germline lookup yields CDR1 LGHNA and CDR2 YSLEER. The ends were cut back, 4 bases at V and 3 bases at J, with 15 bases in the middle. The CDR3 contains 15 residues. The CDR3 DNA reads TGCGCCAGCAGCCGCCGACGGAGGCGGGACACTGAAGCTTTCTTT. Translated: CASSRRRRRDTEAFF.

The chain employs TRBV5-1 and TRBJ1-2, with 11 bases that match TRBD1. CDR1 and CDR2 from the germline V gene are SGHRS and YFSETQ. Losses at the gene ends were 0 bases for V and 12 bases for J; bases not matched to a gene: 10. This CDR3 region has 15 residues. The CDR3 DNA reads TGCGCCAGCAGCTTGGTGGGACAGGGGGGCGTAGTCCACACCTTC. It yields the protein CASSLVGQGGVVHTF.

The V and J genes are TRBV2 and TRBJ1-4; D unresolved. Germline CDR1 and CDR2: SNHLY and FYNNEI. Trimming left V 6 bases short and J 3 bases short, with 20 bases between. The CDR3 has 17 amino acids. The CDR3 spells CASSPRDPARANEKLFF. CDR3 nucleotides: TGTGCCAGCAGCCCCCGTGACCCGGCTCGGGCTAATGAAAAACTGTTTTTT.

This clone was detected a few times. This sequence joins TRBV2 and TRBJ1-1; 10 bases agree with TRBD1. CDR1 and CDR2 from the germline V gene are SNHLY and FYNNEI. CDR3 length: 15 amino acids. V shed 10 bases, J shed 0 bases, and the junction held 8 bases outside the gene matches. Here the CDR3 DNA reads TGTGCCACCGGGACAGGGGAAGATTTGAACACTGAAGCTTTCTTT. It encodes CATGTGEDLNTEAFF.

The V and J genes are TRBV6-6 and TRBJ1-1; 7 bases are a match to TRBD1. V dropped 5 bases and J dropped 3; count of bases not matched to a gene: 9. The CDR3 extends over 15 amino acids. Per the germline V gene, CDR1 is MNHNY and CDR2 is SVGAGI (reference sequence). CDR3 residues: CASSPTGRWDTEAFF. Here the CDR3 DNA reads TGTGCCAGCAGTCCGACAGGGCGGTGGGACACTGAAGCTTTCTTT.

The chain has TRBV19 and TRBJ1-5, with 7 bases aligning to TRBD1. V gave up 7 bases and J gave up 3 bases; unmatched junction bases: 6. CDR3 length: 14 residues. Germline V gene lookup returns CDR1 LNHDA and CDR2 SQIVND (reference sequence). The CDR3 protein is CASKTTGFNQPQHF. CDR3 nucleotide sequence: TGTGCCAGTAAAACGACAGGGTTCAATCAGCCCCAGCATTTT.